This T cell receptor (beta chain) originates from a study of cytomegalovirus exposure and HLA in healthy donors. The data were produced by immunoSEQ multiplex PCR, yet TCRdb's version contains in-frame clones alone and is incomplete. The sample holds some 83,000 clones; approximately 95% are singletons and the top ten take 3% to 4%. The study, taken as a whole, reports: Most TCR sequences showed up rarely, but some public TCRs showed up in many donors. Researchers catalogued 160 or so TCR beta chains as cytomegalovirus-associated. In vitro data verified a few CMV-associated chains as specific for CMV antigens.

From germline, CDR1 is SGHDT and CDR2 YYEEEE. The V end lost 1 base, the J end lost 2 bases, and 13 bases lay between the germline ends. This CDR3 contains 17 residues. Worth noting for this clone: Its target is not known.

The chain links TRBV5-6 to TRBJ2-6, with a weak D call TRBD2 (5 bases). The sample consisted of PBMCs. The sequence was collected from a woman under 30 in good health and CMV-seropositive. CDR3 in amino acids: CASSLSWLAAGANVLTF. For the CDR3, the DNA is TGTGCCAGCAGCTTGTCTTGGCTAGCCGCTGGGGCCAACGTCCTGACTTTC.